This TCR beta chain was captured in a study of cytomegalovirus exposure and HLA in healthy donors. General study results and limits: Further analysis, carried out later, found HLA-associated TCR beta chains more clonally expanded than equally common other chains.

Samples came from healthy bone marrow donors. PCR was performed using 60 Vbeta and 13 Jbeta primers. Sequencing was performed with immunoSEQ multiplex PCR; in TCRdb, only in-frame clones are kept and a portion is missing. Among 150,000 to 200,000 clones listed, about four fifths were seen once. The CDR3 sequence is 14 residues long. Trimming removed 1 base from V and 8 bases from J, with 13 bases in between. The germline V gene encodes CDR1 SGHRS and CDR2 YFSETQ. In regard to this clone: As yet, its antigen is unknown.

This TCR derives from a man in his thirties or forties in good health and CMV-seropositive. The source material was PBMCs. This chain links TRBV5-1 with TRBJ2-1; the D gene is possibly TRBD2 (5 bases). The CDR3 protein is CASSLQSGMDEQFF. Written as DNA, the CDR3 is TGCGCCAGCAGCTTGCAGTCCGGGATGGATGAGCAGTTCTTC.